Reported below is one T cell receptor beta chain. This entry is derived from a study of OX40 agonist ivuxolimab in advanced cancers. The V and J ends lost 4 bases and 1 base respectively, with 7 bases between them. The CDR3 has 14 amino acids. CDR1 SEHNR and CDR2 FQNEAQ come from the germline V gene (reference sequence). Repertoires were generated with immunoSEQ multiplex PCR, while TCRdb's copy carries only in-frame clones and drops some. The sample consists of 25,000 to 35,000 clones, 84% of them appearing once. The chain employs TRBV7-9 and TRBJ2-2; D might be TRBD2 (5 bases). Sequenced here: CD4+ or CD8+ T cells sorted from blood, sampled in a trial of the OX40 agonist ivuxolimab. This receptor was identified in an adult with an advanced solid tumor such as melanoma, head and neck, liver or kidney cancer. The CDR3 region is CASSSDLNTGELFF. The CDR3 nucleotides read TGTGCCAGCAGCTCGGACTTGAACACCGGGGAGCTGTTTTTT.